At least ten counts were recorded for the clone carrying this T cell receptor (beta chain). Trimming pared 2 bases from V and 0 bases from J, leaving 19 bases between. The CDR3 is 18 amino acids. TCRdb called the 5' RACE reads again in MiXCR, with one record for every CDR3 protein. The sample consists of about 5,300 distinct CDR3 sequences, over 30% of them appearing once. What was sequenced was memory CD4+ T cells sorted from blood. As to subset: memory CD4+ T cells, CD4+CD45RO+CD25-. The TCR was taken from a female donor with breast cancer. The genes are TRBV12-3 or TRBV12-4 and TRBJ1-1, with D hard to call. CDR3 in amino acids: CASSLTNIIGEMNTEAFF. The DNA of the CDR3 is TGTGCCAGCAGTTTAACCAACATTATTGGGGAAATGAACACTGAAGCTTTCTTT.